These 21 T cell receptor beta chains were all obtained from the same sample, sequenced in a study of shared clonotypes between healthy human individuals. Cells designated naive CD8 were CD45RO-negative and were positively selected for CCR7, with terminally differentiated effector memory CD45RA+ cells excluded. The method was immunoSEQ multiplex PCR; TCRdb's version includes in-frame clones alone and lacks a portion of them. Here the sample spans about 1,800,000 clones, over 85% being singletons. Sample: naive CD8+ T cells sorted from blood. These receptors were taken from a man between 18 and 29 years old in good health.

The chain combines TRBV16 with TRBJ2-7; D gene ambiguous. Germline V gene lookup returns CDR1 KGHSY and CDR2 FQNENV. CDR3 size: 12 residues. The germline V and J ends were trimmed by 4 bases and 6 bases, with 10 bases remaining between them. CDR3 protein: CASSPVGIEQYF. The CDR3 nucleotides are TGTGCCAGCAGCCCCGTGGGTATCGAGCAGTACTTC.

The CDR3 loop is CASSTQDRTPNTGELFF. The CDR3 nucleotides read TGTGCCAGCAGCACGCAGGACAGGACCCCGAACACCGGGGAGCTGTTTTTT. The genes are TRBV9 and TRBJ2-2, with 7 bases fitting TRBD1. The CDR3 totals 17 residues. V trimming: 4 bases; J trimming: 0 bases; junction bases outside the gene matches: 9. The germline V gene has CDR1 SGDLS and CDR2 YYNGEE.

This clone was detected once. This chain links TRBV6-5 with TRBJ1-2, with a weak D call TRBD1 (5 bases). Germline V CDR1 and CDR2: MNHEY, SVGAGI. The CDR3 sequence is 13 residues long. V dropped 7 bases and J dropped 1 base, with 10 bases sitting between them. In nucleotides, the CDR3 is TGTGCCAGCACGTTAGGGGTTAACTATGGCTACACCTTC. Translating it yields CASTLGVNYGYTF.

This clone was seen just once. The V and J genes are TRBV30 and TRBJ1-1; a possible D gene is TRBD1 (6 bases). The CDR3 length is 14 residues. Germline CDR1 GTSNPN, CDR2 SVGIG (reference sequence). V lost 2 bases, J lost 2 bases, and 12 bases lay in between. CDR3 sequence reads: CAWSSRGLNTEAFF. The CDR3 coding sequence is TGTGCCTGGAGTTCAAGGGGGTTAAACACTGAAGCTTTCTTT.

CDR3: CASSDEAGWSRNQPQHF. The CDR3 region has the DNA TGTGCCAGCAGTGACGAGGCAGGGTGGAGTCGCAATCAGCCCCAGCATTTT. V is TRBV6-1 and J is TRBJ1-5; D might be TRBD1 (5 bases). The CDR3 consists of 17 residues. V was cut by 3 bases and J by 2 bases, with 17 bases left in between. Germline loops: CDR1 MNHNS, CDR2 SASEGT.

The chain combines TRBV9 with TRBJ1-1; the D gene is possibly TRBD1 (5 bases). Trimming left V 0 bases short and J 4 bases short, with 10 bases between. Looked up from germline, CDR1 is SGDLS and CDR2 is YYNGEE. The CDR3 contains 14 residues. CDR3 region: CASSVGGLATEAFF. Here the CDR3 DNA reads TGTGCCAGCAGCGTAGGGGGCCTGGCCACTGAAGCTTTCTTT.

The table lists this clone with a count of one. The CDR3, as DNA: TGTGCCTGGAGTGTAACGACGGGCGGAGACATTCAGTACTTC. Protein sequence: CAWSVTTGGDIQYF. V and J are TRBV30 and TRBJ2-4; the D is unclear. The CDR3 totals 14 residues. Germline-derived CDR1 and CDR2 are GTSNPN and SVGIG (reference sequence). The germline V and J ends were trimmed by 0 bases and 8 bases, with 14 bases remaining between them.

This sequence joins TRBV27 and TRBJ2-1; maybe TRBD1 (6 bases). The CDR3 covers 15 residues. Germline-derived CDR1 and CDR2 are MNHEY and SMNVEV (reference sequence). Trimming took 5 bases from V and 9 from J, leaving 20 bases between them. This chain's CDR3 is CASSPLVGGVGEQFF. The CDR3 DNA follows: TGTGCCAGCAGTCCTCTGGTAGGGGGTGTGGGTGAGCAGTTCTTC.

This clone was seen just once. The chain carries TRBV5-1 and TRBJ1-2; 9 positions agree with TRBD1. V lost 4 bases and J lost 6; bases outside the gene matches: 16. Germline assignment: CDR1 SGHRS and CDR2 YFSETQ. The CDR3 runs to 17 residues. CDR3 sequence (DNA): TGCGCCAGCAGCCCCCCGGGACAGGGCGTTGAAGAGGATGGCTACACCTTC. This codes for CASSPPGQGVEEDGYTF.

This sequence joins TRBV4-1 and TRBJ2-3, with a weak D call TRBD2 (5 bases). Per germline, CDR1 MGHRA and CDR2 YSYEKL. The CDR3 loop spans 13 amino acids. The germline V and J ends were trimmed by 4 bases and 5 bases, with 10 bases remaining between them. CDR3: CASSPRAGDTQYF. CDR3 in DNA: TGCGCCAGCAGCCCGAGGGCAGGAGATACGCAGTATTTT.

This clone has only one observation. This same CDR3 is encoded by further DNA sequences in the sample. The chain couples TRBV27 to TRBJ2-7; tentatively, D is TRBD1 (6 bases). The V end was cut by 5 bases, the J end by 3 bases, with 11 bases between. CDR1 and CDR2 from the germline V gene are MNHEY and SMNVEV (reference sequence). This CDR3 is 13 amino acids long. The CDR3 reads CASSPQGIYEQYF. For the CDR3, the DNA is TGTGCCAGCAGTCCCCAGGGGATCTACGAGCAGTACTTC.

This rearrangement joins TRBV12-5 to TRBJ1-4; D may be TRBD1 (5 bases). This CDR3 is built from 16 residues. V was clipped by 0 bases and J by 3 bases, with 11 bases between them. Germline-derived CDR1 and CDR2 are LGHNT and FRNRAP. The CDR3 region is CASGLVGDGSNEKLFF. CDR3 bases: TGTGCTAGTGGTTTGGTAGGGGACGGTTCTAATGAAAAACTGTTTTTT.

The chain employs TRBV4-1 and TRBJ2-7; 7 bases line up with TRBD2. J gave up 6 bases and V 0 bases, and 5 bases lay outside the gene matches. In germline, CDR1 is MGHRA, CDR2 YSYEKL. The CDR3 runs to 14 residues. The CDR3 coding sequence is TGCGCCAGCAGCCAAGATCCCAGGGAGGGCGAGCAGTACTTC. Residues: CASSQDPREGEQYF.

The J gene is TRBJ1-5, the V gene TRBV9, with D possibly matching TRBD1 (6 bases). Germline CDR1 SGDLS, CDR2 YYNGEE. Trimming left V 3 bases short and J 2 bases short, with 9 bases between. The CDR3 is made up of 14 amino acids. The CDR3 protein is CASSEQGGNQPQHF. The CDR3 DNA sequence: TGTGCCAGCAGCGAACAGGGTGGCAATCAGCCCCAGCATTTT.

This CDR3 reads CATSRERYYEQYF. CDR3 coding DNA: TGTGCCACCAGCAGAGAAAGGTACTACGAGCAGTACTTC. The V call is TRBV15, the J call TRBJ2-7; D gene uncertain. This CDR3 has 13 residues. V shed 0 bases and J shed 3 bases, with 6 bases lying between them. The germline CDR1 and CDR2 sequences are LNHNV and YYDKDF (reference sequence). The entire variable domain, with the rest obtained from reference TRBV15 and TRBJ2-7, is as follows: DAMVIQNPRYQVTQFGKPVTLSCSQTLNHNVMYWYQQKSSQAPKLLFHYYDKDFNNEADTPDNFQSRRPNTSFCFLDIRSPGLGDTAMYLCATSRERYYEQYFGPGTRLTVT.

The chain joins TRBV19 to TRBJ2-1; 7 bases are shared with TRBD2. CDR1 and CDR2 from the germline V gene are LNHDA and SQIVND (reference sequence). CDR3 length: 14 amino acids. The V gene end was trimmed by 8 bases and the J gene end by 3 bases; junction bases not matched to a gene: 7. The CDR3 sequence is CASQSGEHYNEQFF. In DNA, the CDR3 is TGTGCCAGTCAAAGCGGGGAACACTACAATGAGCAGTTCTTC.

The V and J genes are TRBV19 and TRBJ2-1; 10 bases match TRBD1. V was pared by 1 base and J by 8 bases, with 2 bases of the junction left unmatched. This CDR3 is 14 amino acids long. Germline CDR1 LNHDA, CDR2 SQIVND (reference sequence). CDR3 DNA: TGTGCCAGTAGTATAGGACAGGGGGCCGATGAGCAGTTCTTC. Translating gives CASSIGQGADEQFF. Filled out from reference TRBV19 and TRBJ2-1, the complete variable domain reads DGGITQSPKYLFRKEGQNVTLSCEQNLNHDAMYWYRQDPGQGLRLIYYSQIVNDFQKGDIAEGYSVSREKKESFPLTVTSAQKNPTAFYLCASSIGQGADEQFFGPGTRLTVL.

This rearrangement joins TRBV29-1 to TRBJ2-1; D gene unclear. V was trimmed by 5 bases and J by 7 bases, leaving 15 bases between them. Germline CDR1 reads SQVTM; CDR2 reads ANQGSEA. The CDR3 covers 13 residues. CDR3 DNA sequence: TGCAGCGTTCCAAAGCTCGGCTCTAATGAGCAGTTCTTC. This translates into CSVPKLGSNEQFF.

On this clone: Other DNA sequences in the same sample also yield this CDR3. CDR3: CSVGLAGVADTQYF. DNA for the CDR3: TGCAGCGTTGGGCTAGCGGGAGTGGCAGATACGCAGTATTTT. J is TRBJ2-3 and V is TRBV29-1; 10 bases are shared with TRBD2. V trimming: 4 bases; J trimming: 4 bases; junction bases outside the gene matches: 5. Germline CDR1 SQVTM, CDR2 ANQGSEA. CDR3 length: 14 residues.

The chain is built from TRBV2 and TRBJ1-1; 11 bases are a match to TRBD1. The V gene's germline CDR1 is SNHLY and CDR2 FYNNEI. The CDR3 spans 14 residues. The ends lost 5 bases at V and 2 bases at J; junction bases unmatched: 1. The CDR3 here is CASSRTGGNTEAFF. The CDR3 DNA is TGTGCCAGCAGTAGGACAGGGGGCAACACTGAAGCTTTCTTT.

Details on this clone: Other DNA sequences in the sample encode the same CDR3. V gene TRBV27 combines with J gene TRBJ2-7, with D perhaps TRBD2 (5 bases). V shed 0 bases and J shed 3 bases, with 12 bases lying between them. Germline CDR1 reads MNHEY; CDR2 reads SMNVEV (reference sequence). The CDR3 runs 15 residues. The CDR3 DNA reads TGTGCCAGCAGTTTATCCGCGGGCAGCCTCTACGAGCAGTACTTC. Its translation: CASSLSAGSLYEQYF.